Sequencing of this T cell receptor (beta chain) was carried out in a study of immune characterization of retroperitoneal liposarcoma. TCRdb recomputed calls from the PCR reads with MiXCR, one row per CDR3 protein. The table has about 3,000 distinct CDR3 sequences, about 44% seen once. V lost 8 bases, J lost 10 bases, and 18 bases lay in between. This CDR3 comprises 13 residues. CDR1 is MNHEY and CDR2 is SVGEGT in the germline V gene. The source is a male donor with retroperitoneal liposarcoma. The V and J genes are TRBV6-2 or TRBV6-3 and TRBJ2-1, with D tentatively TRBD2 (5 bases). Input material: tumor tissue. The CDR3 region is CASGGLLMYEQFF. For the CDR3, the DNA is TGTGCCAGCGGAGGCCTCCTTATGTACGAGCAGTTCTTC.